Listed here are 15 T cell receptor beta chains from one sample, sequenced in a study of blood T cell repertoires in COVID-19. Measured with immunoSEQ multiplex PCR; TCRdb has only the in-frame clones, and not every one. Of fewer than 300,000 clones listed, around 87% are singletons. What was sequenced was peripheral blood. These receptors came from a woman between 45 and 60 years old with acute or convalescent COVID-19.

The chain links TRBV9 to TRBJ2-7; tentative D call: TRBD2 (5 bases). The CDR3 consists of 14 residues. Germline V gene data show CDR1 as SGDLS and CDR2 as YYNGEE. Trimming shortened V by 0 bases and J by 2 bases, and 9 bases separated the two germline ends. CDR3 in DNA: TGTGCCAGCAGCGTAGGGGGAGACCCCTACGAGCAGTACTTC. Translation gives CASSVGGDPYEQYF.

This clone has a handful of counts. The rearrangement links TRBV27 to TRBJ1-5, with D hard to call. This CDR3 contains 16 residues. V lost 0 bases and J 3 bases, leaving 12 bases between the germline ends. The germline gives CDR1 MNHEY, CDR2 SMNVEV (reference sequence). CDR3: CASSLSPRGINQPQHF. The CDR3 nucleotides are TGTGCCAGCAGTTTATCTCCGCGAGGGATCAATCAGCCCCAGCATTTT.

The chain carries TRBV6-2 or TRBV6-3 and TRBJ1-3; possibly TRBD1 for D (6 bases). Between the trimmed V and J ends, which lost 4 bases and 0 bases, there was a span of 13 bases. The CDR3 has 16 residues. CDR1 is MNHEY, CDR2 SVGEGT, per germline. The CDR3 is CASSSYRDNSGNTIYF. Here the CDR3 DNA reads TGTGCCAGCAGTTCTTATCGGGACAACTCTGGAAACACCATATATTTT.

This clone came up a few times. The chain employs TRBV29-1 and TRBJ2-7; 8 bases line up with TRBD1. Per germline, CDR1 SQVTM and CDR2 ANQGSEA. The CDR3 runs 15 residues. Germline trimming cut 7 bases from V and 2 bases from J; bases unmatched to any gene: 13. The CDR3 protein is CSAGARTGKPYEQYF. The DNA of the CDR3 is TGCAGCGCTGGGGCCCGGACAGGGAAACCCTACGAGCAGTACTTC.

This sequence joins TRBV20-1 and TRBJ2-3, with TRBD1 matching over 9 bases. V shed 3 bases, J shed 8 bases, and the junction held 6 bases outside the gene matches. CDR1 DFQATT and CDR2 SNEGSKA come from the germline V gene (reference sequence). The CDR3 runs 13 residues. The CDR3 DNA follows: TGCAGTGCTAGTCGGAACAGGGGGCGTACGCAGTATTTT. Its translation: CSASRNRGRTQYF.

Here the CDR3 DNA reads TGTGCCACCAGTGATACCGGGACAACGAACACCGGGGAGCTGTTTTTT. Translated, it gives CATSDTGTTNTGELFF. The genes are TRBV24-1 and TRBJ2-2, with D perhaps TRBD1 (6 bases). Per the germline V gene, CDR1 is KGHDR and CDR2 is SFDVKD. V gave up 3 bases and J gave up 0 bases, with 10 bases separating them. The CDR3 has 16 amino acids.

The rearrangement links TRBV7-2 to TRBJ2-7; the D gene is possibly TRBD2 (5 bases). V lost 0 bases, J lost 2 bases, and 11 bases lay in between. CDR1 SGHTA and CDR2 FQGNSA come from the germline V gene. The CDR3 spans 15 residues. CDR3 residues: CASSLAGSTTYEQYF. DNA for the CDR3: TGTGCCAGCAGCTTAGCTGGGAGCACCACCTACGAGCAGTACTTC. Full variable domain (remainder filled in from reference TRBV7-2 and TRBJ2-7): GAGVSQSPSNKVTEKGKDVELRCDPISGHTALYWYRQSLGQGLEFLIYFQGNSAPDKSGLPSDRFSAERTGGSVSTLTIQRTQQEDSAVYLCASSLAGSTTYEQYFGPGTRLTVT.

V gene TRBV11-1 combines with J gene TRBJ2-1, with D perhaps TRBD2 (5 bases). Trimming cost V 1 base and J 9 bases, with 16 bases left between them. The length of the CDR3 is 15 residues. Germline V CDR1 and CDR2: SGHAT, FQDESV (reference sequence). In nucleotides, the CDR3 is TGTGCCAGCAGCTTAGGAATGAGAGGGAGCGGTGAGCAGTTCTTC. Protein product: CASSLGMRGSGEQFF.

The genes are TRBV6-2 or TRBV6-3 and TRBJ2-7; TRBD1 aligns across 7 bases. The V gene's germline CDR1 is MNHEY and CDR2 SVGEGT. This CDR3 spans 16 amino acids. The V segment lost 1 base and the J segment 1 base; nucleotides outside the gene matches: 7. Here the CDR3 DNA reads TGTGCCAGCAGTTACTGGGCAGGGGGTTCGTCCTACGAGCAGTACTTC. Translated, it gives CASSYWAGGSSYEQYF.

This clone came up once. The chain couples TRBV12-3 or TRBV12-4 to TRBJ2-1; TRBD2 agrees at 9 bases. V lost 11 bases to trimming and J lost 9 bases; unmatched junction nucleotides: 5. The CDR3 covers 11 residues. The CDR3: CAGGTSTEQFF. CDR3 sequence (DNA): TGTGCCGGCGGGACTAGCACTGAGCAGTTCTTC.

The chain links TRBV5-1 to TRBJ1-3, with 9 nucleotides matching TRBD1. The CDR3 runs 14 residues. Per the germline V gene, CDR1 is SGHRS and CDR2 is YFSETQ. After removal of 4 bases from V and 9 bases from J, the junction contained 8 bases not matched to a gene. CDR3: CASSRQGGESTIYF. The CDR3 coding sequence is TGCGCCAGCAGCCGACAGGGGGGAGAAAGCACCATATATTTT. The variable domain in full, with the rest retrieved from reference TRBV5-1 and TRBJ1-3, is KAGVTQTPRYLIKTRGQQVTLSCSPISGHRSVSWYQQTPGQGLQFLFEYFSETQRNKGNFPGRFSGRQFSNSRSEMNVSTLELGDSALYLCASSRQGGESTIYFGEGSWLTVV.

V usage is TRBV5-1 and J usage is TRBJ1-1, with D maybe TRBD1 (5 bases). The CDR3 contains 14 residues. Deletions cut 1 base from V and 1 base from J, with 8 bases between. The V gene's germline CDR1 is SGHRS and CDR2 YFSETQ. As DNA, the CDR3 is TGCGCCAGCAGCTTGTCGACAGAGAACACTGAAGCTTTCTTT. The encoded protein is CASSLSTENTEAFF.

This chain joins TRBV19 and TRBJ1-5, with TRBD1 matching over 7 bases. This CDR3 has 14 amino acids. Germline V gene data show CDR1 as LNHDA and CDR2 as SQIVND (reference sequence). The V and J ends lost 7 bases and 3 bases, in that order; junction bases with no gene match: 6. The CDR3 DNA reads TGTGCCAGTACTAGACAGGGATTCAATCAGCCCCAGCATTTT. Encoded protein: CASTRQGFNQPQHF.

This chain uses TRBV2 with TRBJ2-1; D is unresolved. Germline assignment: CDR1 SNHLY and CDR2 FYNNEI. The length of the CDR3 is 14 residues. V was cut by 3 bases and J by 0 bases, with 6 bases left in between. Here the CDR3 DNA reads TGTGCCAGCAGTGATGAGAGCTCCTACAATGAGCAGTTCTTC. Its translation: CASSDESSYNEQFF.

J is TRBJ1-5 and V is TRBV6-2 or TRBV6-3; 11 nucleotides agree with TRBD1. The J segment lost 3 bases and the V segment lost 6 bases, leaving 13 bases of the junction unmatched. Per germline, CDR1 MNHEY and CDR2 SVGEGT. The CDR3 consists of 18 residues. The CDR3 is CASSLRRDRGTYNQPQHF. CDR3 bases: TGTGCCAGCAGCCTACGCCGGGACAGGGGGACCTACAATCAGCCCCAGCATTTT.